This T cell receptor beta chain was documented in a study of cytomegalovirus exposure and HLA in healthy donors. Study results and caveats: As a later analysis showed, a missense DCLRE1C variant was linked to trimming of TCR beta V- and J-genes. CMV antigen specificity of three CMV-associated chains was confirmed in vitro. Prior analysis indicated that the majority of TCR beta V segments exhibited productivity approximately 87% or approximately 30% of the time. TCR beta sequences reportedly predicted most subjects' HLA-A and HLA-B alleles accurately.

This clone was seen once. Its target is unknown. A multiplex PCR was run with 60 Vbeta primers and 13 Jbeta primers. Repertoires were generated with immunoSEQ multiplex PCR, while TCRdb's copy carries only in-frame clones and drops some. The repertoire has about 190,000 clones, 84% of them found once; the top ten carry approximately 0.26%. Trimming removed 0 bases from V and 1 base from J, with 7 bases in between. The CDR3 totals 14 residues. Germline loops: CDR1 SGHRS, CDR2 YFSETQ. The source of this sequence is a boy aged 10-17 years in good health and CMV-seronegative. The V and J genes are TRBV5-1 and TRBJ1-1; no firm D call. The sequencing input was PBMCs. CDR3 nucleotide sequence: TGCGCCAGCAGCTTGGGTCAGGCGAACACTGAAGCTTTCTTT. Translated, it gives CASSLGQANTEAFF.